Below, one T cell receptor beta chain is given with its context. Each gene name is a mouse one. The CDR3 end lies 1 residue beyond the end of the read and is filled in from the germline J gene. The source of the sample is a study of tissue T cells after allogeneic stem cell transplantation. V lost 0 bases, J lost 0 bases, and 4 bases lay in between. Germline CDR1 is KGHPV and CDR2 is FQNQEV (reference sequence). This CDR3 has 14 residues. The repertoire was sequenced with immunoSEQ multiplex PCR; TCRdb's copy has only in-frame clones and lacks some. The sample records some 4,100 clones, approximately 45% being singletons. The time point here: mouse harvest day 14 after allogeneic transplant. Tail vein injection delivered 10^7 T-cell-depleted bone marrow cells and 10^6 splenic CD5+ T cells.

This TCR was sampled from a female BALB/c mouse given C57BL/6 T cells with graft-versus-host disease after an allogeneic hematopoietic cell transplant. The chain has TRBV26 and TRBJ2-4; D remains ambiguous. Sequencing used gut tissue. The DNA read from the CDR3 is TGTGCCAGCAGTCTGTCGAATAGTCAAAACACCTTGTAC. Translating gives CASSLSNSQNTLY. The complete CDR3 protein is CASSLSNSQNTLYF.